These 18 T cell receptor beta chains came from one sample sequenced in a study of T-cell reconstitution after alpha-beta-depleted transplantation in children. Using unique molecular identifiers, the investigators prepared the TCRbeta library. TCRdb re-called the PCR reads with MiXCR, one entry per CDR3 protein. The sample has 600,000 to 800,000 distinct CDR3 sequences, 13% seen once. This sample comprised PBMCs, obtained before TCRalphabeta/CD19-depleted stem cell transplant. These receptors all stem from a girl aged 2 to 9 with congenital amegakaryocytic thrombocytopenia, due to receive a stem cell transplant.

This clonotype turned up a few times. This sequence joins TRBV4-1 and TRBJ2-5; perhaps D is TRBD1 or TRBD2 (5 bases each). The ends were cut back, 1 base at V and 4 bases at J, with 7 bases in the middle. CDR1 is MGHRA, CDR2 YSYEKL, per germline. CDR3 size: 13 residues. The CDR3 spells CASSQARGETQYF. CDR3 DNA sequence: TGCGCCAGCAGCCAAGCGAGGGGAGAGACCCAGTACTTC.

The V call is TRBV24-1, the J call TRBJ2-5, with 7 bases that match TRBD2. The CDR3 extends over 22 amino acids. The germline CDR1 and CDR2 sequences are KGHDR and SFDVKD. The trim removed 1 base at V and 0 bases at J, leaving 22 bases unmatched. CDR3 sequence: CATSDFSAGKRREQSYQETQYF. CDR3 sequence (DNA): TGTGCCACCAGTGATTTCTCAGCGGGAAAGAGGCGGGAGCAATCCTACCAAGAGACCCAGTACTTC.

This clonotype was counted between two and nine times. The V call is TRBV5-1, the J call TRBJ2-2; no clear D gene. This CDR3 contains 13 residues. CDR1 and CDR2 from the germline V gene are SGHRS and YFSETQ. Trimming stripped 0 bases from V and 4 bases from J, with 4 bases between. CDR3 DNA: TGCGCCAGCAGCTTGGAGCTCACCGGGGAGCTGTTTTTT. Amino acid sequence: CASSLELTGELFF.

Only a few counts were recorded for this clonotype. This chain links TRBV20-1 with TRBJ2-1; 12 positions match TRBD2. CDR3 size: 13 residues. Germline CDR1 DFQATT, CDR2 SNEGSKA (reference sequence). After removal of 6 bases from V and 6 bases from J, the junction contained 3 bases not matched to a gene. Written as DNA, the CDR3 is TGCAGTGCCCTAGCGGGAGGGCCCAATGAGCAGTTCTTC. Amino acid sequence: CSALAGGPNEQFF.

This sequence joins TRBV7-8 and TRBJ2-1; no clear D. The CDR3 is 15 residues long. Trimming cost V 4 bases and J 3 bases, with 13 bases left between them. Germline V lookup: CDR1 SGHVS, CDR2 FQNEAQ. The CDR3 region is CASSSNKNHYNEQFF. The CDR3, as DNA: TGTGCCAGCAGCTCTAACAAAAATCACTACAATGAGCAGTTCTTC.

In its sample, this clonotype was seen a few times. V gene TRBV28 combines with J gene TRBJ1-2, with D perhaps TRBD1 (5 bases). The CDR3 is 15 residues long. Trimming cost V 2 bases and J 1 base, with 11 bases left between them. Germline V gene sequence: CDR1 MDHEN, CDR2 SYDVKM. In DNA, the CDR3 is TGTGCCAGCAGTTTACCCACAAGGGGTAACTATGGCTACACCTTC. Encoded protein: CASSLPTRGNYGYTF.

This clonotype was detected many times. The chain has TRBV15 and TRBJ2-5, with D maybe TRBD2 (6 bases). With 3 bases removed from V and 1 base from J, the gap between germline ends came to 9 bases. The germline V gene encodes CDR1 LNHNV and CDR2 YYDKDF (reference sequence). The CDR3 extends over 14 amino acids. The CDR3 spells CATSRKAGQETQYF. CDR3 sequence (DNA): TGTGCCACCAGCAGGAAAGCGGGCCAAGAGACCCAGTACTTC.

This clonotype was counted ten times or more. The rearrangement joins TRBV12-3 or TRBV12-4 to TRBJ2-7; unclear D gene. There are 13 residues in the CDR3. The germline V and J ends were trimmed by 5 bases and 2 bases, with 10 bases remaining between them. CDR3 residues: CASSRSWPYEQYF. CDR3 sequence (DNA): TGTGCCAGCAGTCGGTCGTGGCCCTACGAGCAGTACTTC.

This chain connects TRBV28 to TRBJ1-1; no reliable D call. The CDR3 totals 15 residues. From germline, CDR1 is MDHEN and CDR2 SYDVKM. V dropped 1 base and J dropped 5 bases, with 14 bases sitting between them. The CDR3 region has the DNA TGTGCCAGCAGTTTATTGGGCCACCAAGGGACTGAAGCTTTCTTT. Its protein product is CASSLLGHQGTEAFF.

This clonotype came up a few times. The DNA for the CDR3 is TGTGCCAGCAGCTTGAGAACCGGGACTCCCTACGAGCAGTACTTC. Amino acid sequence: CASSLRTGTPYEQYF. The chain uses TRBV5-5 and TRBJ2-7, with a weak D call TRBD2 (6 bases). Germline V gene data show CDR1 as SGHKS and CDR2 as YYEKEE (reference sequence). There are 15 residues in the CDR3. With 1 base removed from V and 2 bases from J, the gap between germline ends came to 13 bases.

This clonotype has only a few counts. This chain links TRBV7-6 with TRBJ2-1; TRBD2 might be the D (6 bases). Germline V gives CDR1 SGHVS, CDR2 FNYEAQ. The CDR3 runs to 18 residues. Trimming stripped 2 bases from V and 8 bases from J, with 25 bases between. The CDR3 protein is CASSLSLLRESPGDEQFF. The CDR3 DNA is TGTGCCAGCAGCTTATCTCTCTTGCGGGAATCCCCCGGGGATGAGCAGTTCTTC.

CDR3 loop: CASSIRQGAYEQYF. The CDR3 nucleotides are TGTGCCAGCAGTATAAGACAGGGAGCGTACGAGCAGTACTTC. The chain links TRBV12-3 or TRBV12-4 to TRBJ2-7, with 7 bases that match TRBD1. This CDR3 is 14 amino acids long. V lost 5 bases and J lost 4; bases outside the gene matches: 8.

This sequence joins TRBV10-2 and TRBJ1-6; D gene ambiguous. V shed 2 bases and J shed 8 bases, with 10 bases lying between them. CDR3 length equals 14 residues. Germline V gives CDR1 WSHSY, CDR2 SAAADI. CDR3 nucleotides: TGCGCCAGCAGTGAGCCGGCGGAGGATTCACCCCTCCACTTT. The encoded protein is CASSEPAEDSPLHF.

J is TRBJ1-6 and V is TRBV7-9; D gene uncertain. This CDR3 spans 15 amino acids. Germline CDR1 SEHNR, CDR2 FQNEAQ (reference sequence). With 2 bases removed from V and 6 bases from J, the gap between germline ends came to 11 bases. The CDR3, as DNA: TGTGCCAGCAGCTTAATCCCGGAGAGTAATTCACCCCTCCACTTT. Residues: CASSLIPESNSPLHF.

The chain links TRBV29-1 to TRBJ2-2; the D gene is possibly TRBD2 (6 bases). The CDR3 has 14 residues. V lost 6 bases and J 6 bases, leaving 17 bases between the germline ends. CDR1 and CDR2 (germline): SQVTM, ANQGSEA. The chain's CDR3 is CSVKLAGRAGELFF. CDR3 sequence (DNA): TGCAGCGTCAAGTTGGCGGGAAGGGCCGGGGAGCTGTTTTTT.

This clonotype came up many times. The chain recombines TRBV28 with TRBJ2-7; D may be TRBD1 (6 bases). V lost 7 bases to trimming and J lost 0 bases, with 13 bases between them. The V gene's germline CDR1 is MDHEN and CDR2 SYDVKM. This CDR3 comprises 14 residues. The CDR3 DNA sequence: TGTGCCAGCACACAGGGACGGTACTCCTACGAGCAGTACTTC. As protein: CASTQGRYSYEQYF.

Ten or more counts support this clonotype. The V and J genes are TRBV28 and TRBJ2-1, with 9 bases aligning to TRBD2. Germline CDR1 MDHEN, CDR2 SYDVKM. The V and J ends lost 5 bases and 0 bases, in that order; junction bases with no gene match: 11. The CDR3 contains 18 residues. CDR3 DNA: TGTGCCAGCAGTCTTTACGGCGGGGGGGGGAGCTCCTACAATGAGCAGTTCTTC. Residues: CASSLYGGGGSSYNEQFF.

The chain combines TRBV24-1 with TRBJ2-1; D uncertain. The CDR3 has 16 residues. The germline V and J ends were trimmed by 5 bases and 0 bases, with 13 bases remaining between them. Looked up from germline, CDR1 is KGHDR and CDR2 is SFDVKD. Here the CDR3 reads CATSGSMESSYNEQFF. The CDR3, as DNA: TGTGCCACCAGTGGTTCTATGGAAAGCTCCTACAATGAGCAGTTCTTC.